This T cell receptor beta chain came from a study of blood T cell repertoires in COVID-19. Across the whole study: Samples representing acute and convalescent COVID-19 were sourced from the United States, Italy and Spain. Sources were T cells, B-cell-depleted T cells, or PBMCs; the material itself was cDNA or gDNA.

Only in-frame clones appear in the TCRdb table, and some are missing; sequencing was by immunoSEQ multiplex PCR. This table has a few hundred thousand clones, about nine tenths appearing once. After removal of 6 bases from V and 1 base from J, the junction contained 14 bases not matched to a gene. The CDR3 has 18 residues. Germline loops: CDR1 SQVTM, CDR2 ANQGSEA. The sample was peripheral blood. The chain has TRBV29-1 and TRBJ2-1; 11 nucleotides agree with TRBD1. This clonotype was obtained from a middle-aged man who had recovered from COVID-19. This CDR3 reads CSVLGQGVLGGSYNEQFF. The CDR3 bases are TGCAGCGTCCTGGGACAGGGGGTCTTGGGAGGGTCCTACAATGAGCAGTTCTTC.